This T cell receptor (beta chain) was retrieved from a study of T cells in localized non-small cell lung cancer. Germline CDR1 reads MDHEN; CDR2 reads SYDVKM. V dropped 5 bases and J dropped 5; count of bases not matched to a gene: 9. CDR3 size: 15 residues. Sequenced by immunoSEQ multiplex PCR; TCRdb stores in-frame clones only, minus some. The data show approximately 41,000 clones, with about 91% seen just once and 10% to 13% held by the top ten. The chain uses TRBV28 and TRBJ2-7, with 10 positions matching TRBD1. This clonotype was obtained from a woman aged 35-75 years with stage II lung adenocarcinoma. This sample comprised PBMCs, obtained before any cancer treatment. This CDR3 is CASSPGTGEEHEQYF. CDR3 nucleotide sequence: TGTGCCAGCAGTCCCGGGACAGGGGAAGAACACGAGCAGTACTTC.